This T cell receptor (beta chain) was sequenced in a study of human T cells and chemical hapten exposure. Study summary: Variability of per-sample TCR yields stemmed mainly from small differences in pooled library volume. General study points: The number of TCRs over 1 in 1000 frequency stayed unchanged after DPC.

Trimming left V 4 bases short and J 2 bases short, with 12 bases between. CDR3 length equals 14 residues. Germline values: CDR1 MGHDK, CDR2 SYGVNS. This clonotype was recorded at least ten times. Antigen: not known. Documented time point: healthy volunteer bleed at 2 weeks. Unfractionated whole blood yielded the extracted total RNA. The library labeled individual cDNA molecules by adding unique molecular identifiers to them. TCRdb called the RACE reads again in MiXCR, with one record for every CDR3 protein. The sample lists 49,000 or so distinct CDR3 sequences; roughly 4.5% were seen once. The source material was whole blood. The chain uses TRBV25-1 and TRBJ2-7; D is possibly TRBD1 (6 bases). The clonotype originates from a human donor in good health. Some clones in this sample may be carry-over from other donors' samples. CDR3 sequence (DNA): TGTGCCAGCAGTGCCAAAGGGGGACCCTACGAGCAGTACTTC. Protein product: CASSAKGGPYEQYF.